What follows are 24 T cell receptor beta chains derived from one specimen sequenced in a study of chemoradiotherapy in HPV16-positive cancers. Sequencing used immunoSEQ multiplex PCR; TCRdb keeps in-frame clones, though not all of them. The data show more than 7,000 clones, about two thirds seen once. This specimen was acquired from a patient who underwent chemoradiotherapy. These receptors were taken from a human donor with HPV-associated anogenital cancer.

This chain connects TRBV11-2 to TRBJ2-7, with 9 bases lining up with TRBD1. The CDR3 has 14 residues. The J segment lost 4 bases and the V segment lost 5 bases, leaving 6 bases of the junction unmatched. Germline V gene sequence: CDR1 SGHAT, CDR2 FQNNGV. The CDR3, as DNA: TGTGCCAGCAGCCGCGGACAGGGGAGGTACGAGCAGTACTTC. It codes for CASSRGQGRYEQYF.

The rearrangement joins TRBV18 to TRBJ2-2, with TRBD1 identical over 7 bases. CDR1 is KGHSH and CDR2 is LQKENI in the germline V gene. Unmatched junction bases numbered 5, after V lost 4 bases and J lost 3 bases. The CDR3 contains 15 residues. The CDR3 loop is CASSRGQTHTGELFF. In nucleotides, the CDR3 is TGTGCCAGCTCACGGGGACAGACCCACACCGGGGAGCTGTTTTTT.

The chain recombines TRBV7-6 with TRBJ1-1, with a weak D call TRBD1 (5 bases). CDR3 size: 16 residues. Trimming removed 5 bases from V and 11 bases from J, with 27 bases in between. The germline gives CDR1 SGHVS, CDR2 FNYEAQ. The DNA for the CDR3 is TGTGCCAGCAGCCCAGGTCCCAGGGCCGGCGGTTTGGACGCTTTCTTT. Residues: CASSPGPRAGGLDAFF. Combining the CDR3 with reference TRBV7-6 and TRBJ1-1 gives the whole variable domain GAGVSQSPRYKVTKRGQDVALRCDPISGHVSLYWYRQALGQGPEFLTYFNYEAQQDKSGLPNDRFSAERPEGSISTLTIQRTEQRDSAMYRCASSPGPRAGGLDAFFGQGTRLTVV.

A few counts support this clone. V and J are TRBV2 and TRBJ2-2, with 11 bases aligning to TRBD1. The CDR3 spans 14 residues. Germline values: CDR1 SNHLY, CDR2 FYNNEI. The trim removed 6 bases at V and 6 bases at J, leaving 3 bases unmatched. CDR3 bases: TGTGCCAGCAGGCTGGGACAGGGGGCCGGGGAGCTGTTTTTT. This gives the protein CASRLGQGAGELFF.

Of note for this clone: At one end the junction does not follow the germline gene, possibly because of a read error. V gene TRBV6-1 combines with J gene TRBJ2-7; D is perhaps TRBD1 (5 bases). Germline CDR1 MNHNS, CDR2 SASEGT. The CDR3 loop spans 12 amino acids. The CDR3 sequence: CASSPNFDSACF. CDR3 bases: TGTGCCAGCAGTCCGAACTTTGACAGCGCGTGCTTC.

The genes are TRBV15 and TRBJ1-1, with a tentative D call TRBD1 (5 bases). The CDR3 runs 13 residues. Trimming removed 5 bases at V and 8 bases at J, with 15 bases between. The germline V gene has CDR1 LNHNV and CDR2 YYDKDF (reference sequence). This chain's CDR3 is CATSGSVEGEAFF. The DNA of the CDR3 is TGTGCCACCAGCGGCTCGGTTGAGGGGGAAGCTTTCTTT.

The V call is TRBV6-6, the J call TRBJ2-2; D may be TRBD1 (5 bases). Trimming took 2 bases from V and 1 from J, leaving 11 bases between them. The germline V gene encodes CDR1 MNHNY and CDR2 SVGAGI (reference sequence). The CDR3 totals 16 residues. Here the CDR3 DNA reads TGTGCCAGCAGTTACGGGGCAGGGCGGAACACCGGGGAGCTGTTTTTT. It translates to CASSYGAGRNTGELFF.

This clone was observed a handful of times. This chain joins TRBV5-6 and TRBJ1-5; possible D gene TRBD1, 6 bases. The CDR3 has 12 amino acids. V lost 4 bases and J 16 bases, leaving 18 bases between the germline ends. The germline V gene encodes CDR1 SGHDT and CDR2 YYEEEE. DNA of the CDR3: TGTGCCAGCAGCGCCCGGGACACCGGAAAACATTTT. It codes for CASSARDTGKHF.

V and J are TRBV16 and TRBJ1-5; D unclear. Germline CDR1 and CDR2: KGHSY and FQNENV. The CDR3 runs to 13 residues. V was clipped by 2 bases and J by 4 bases, with 6 bases between them. The CDR3, as DNA: TGTGCCAGCAGCCAAGACATGAATCAGCCCCAGCATTTT. Translated: CASSQDMNQPQHF. Using reference TRBV16 and TRBJ1-5 for the parts outside the CDR3, the full variable domain is GEEVAQTPKHLVRGEGQKAKLYCAPIKGHSYVFWYQQVLKNEFKFLISFQNENVFDETGMPKERFSAKCLPNSPCSLEIQATKLEDSAVYFCASSQDMNQPQHFGDGTRLSIL.

This rearrangement joins TRBV6-6 to TRBJ1-6; D call uncertain. Germline values: CDR1 MNHNY, CDR2 SVGAGI (reference sequence). The CDR3 covers 13 residues. V was pared by 4 bases and J by 8 bases, with 9 bases between. DNA of the CDR3: TGTGCCAGCAGTTCGCGAGTGGATTCACCCCTCCACTTT. Translating gives CASSSRVDSPLHF.

The chain is built from TRBV4-2 and TRBJ2-7; 10 positions agree with TRBD2. CDR1 and CDR2 from the germline V gene are LGHNA and YNFKEQ. The CDR3 loop spans 18 amino acids. After removal of 4 bases from V and 0 bases from J, the junction contained 12 bases not matched to a gene. The DNA for the CDR3 is TGTGCCAGCAGCCGATCAATTTCCGGGACTAGCGACTCCTACGAGCAGTACTTC. Encoded protein: CASSRSISGTSDSYEQYF.

This sequence joins TRBV5-4 and TRBJ1-2; 12 nucleotides match TRBD1. The germline V gene has CDR1 SGHNT and CDR2 YYREEE (reference sequence). Trimming took 4 bases from V and 8 from J; bases not matched to a gene: 9. CDR3 length: 15 amino acids. CDR3 sequence reads: CASSRTGQGAHGYTF. Written as DNA, the CDR3 is TGTGCCAGCAGCCGGACGGGACAGGGGGCGCACGGCTACACCTTC.

The DNA for the CDR3 is TGTGCCAGCAGCCTAGGGTACTCTGGAAACACCATATATTTT. This codes for CASSLGYSGNTIYF. The J gene is TRBJ1-3, the V gene TRBV7-2, with no clear D. Trimming took 5 bases from V and 0 from J, leaving 8 bases between them. The germline CDR1 and CDR2 sequences are SGHTA and FQGNSA. The CDR3 runs 14 residues.

The chain joins TRBV7-6 to TRBJ2-2; 10 bases fit TRBD2. V shed 1 base, J shed 5 bases, and the junction held 7 bases outside the gene matches. This CDR3 is built from 17 residues. Germline loops: CDR1 SGHVS, CDR2 FNYEAQ. The CDR3 sequence is CASSLDIERGGTGELFF. CDR3 bases: TGTGCCAGCAGCTTAGACATAGAGCGGGGGGGAACCGGGGAGCTGTTTTTT.

The chain recombines TRBV7-6 with TRBJ2-2, with TRBD1 as a possible D gene (5 bases). Germline lookup yields CDR1 SGHVS and CDR2 FNYEAQ. The V gene lost 5 bases and the J gene lost 5 bases, with 12 bases spanning the gap. This CDR3 region has 14 residues. The DNA of the CDR3 is TGTGCCAGCAGCATCCAGGGTGGGACCGGGGAGCTGTTTTTT. Its translation: CASSIQGGTGELFF.

The rearrangement links TRBV30 to TRBJ1-1, with a possible D match to TRBD1 (5 bases). The V end was cut by 2 bases, the J end by 4 bases, with 11 bases between. Germline V CDR1 and CDR2: GTSNPN, SVGIG (reference sequence). This CDR3 has 13 residues. The CDR3 DNA is TGTGCCTGGAGTAGCAAGGGGTTCACTGAAGCTTTCTTT. Its translation is CAWSSKGFTEAFF.

V is TRBV6-6 and J is TRBJ2-7; no definite D call. The germline V gene encodes CDR1 MNHNY and CDR2 SVGAGI (reference sequence). The CDR3 covers 11 residues. V shed 4 bases and J shed 6 bases, with 7 bases lying between them. The CDR3 sequence is CASSWTGEQYF. CDR3 in DNA: TGTGCCAGCAGTTGGACCGGCGAGCAGTACTTC.

This clone has just a few counts. The gene calls are TRBV5-1 and TRBJ2-7; D not resolved. V shed 2 bases and J shed 0 bases, with 18 bases lying between them. Per the germline V gene, CDR1 is SGHRS and CDR2 is YFSETQ. The CDR3 contains 17 residues. The CDR3 DNA reads as TGCGCCAGCAGCTTCGTGACCCGTTCTATAGCCTCCTACGAGCAGTACTTC. This codes for CASSFVTRSIASYEQYF.

The CDR3 DNA reads TGTGCCAGCAGTCGGAACAGGGACGGCTATGGCTACACCTTC. It specifies CASSRNRDGYGYTF. The V call is TRBV6-4, the J call TRBJ1-2, with D maybe TRBD1 (6 bases). The CDR3 has 14 residues. The germline gives CDR1 MRHNA, CDR2 SNTAGT. Trimming pared 5 bases from V and 4 bases from J, leaving 14 bases between.

This chain links TRBV28 with TRBJ1-2, with D tentatively TRBD1 (5 bases). The V gene's germline CDR1 is MDHEN and CDR2 SYDVKM. V was pared by 6 bases and J by 8 bases, with 19 bases between. This CDR3 spans 14 amino acids. CDR3 loop: CASRTLGGAGGYTF. The DNA for the CDR3 is TGTGCCAGCAGAACCCTCGGCGGGGCCGGGGGCTACACCTTC.

The chain carries TRBV4-3 and TRBJ2-1; a weak D match, TRBD2 (6 bases). The CDR3 sequence is 14 residues long. The ends were cut back, 1 base at V and 8 bases at J, with 12 bases in the middle. From germline, CDR1 is LGHNA and CDR2 YSLEER. The DNA for the CDR3 is TGCGCCAGCAGCCAAGTTCGGAGGGACGATGAGCAGTTCTTC. Protein product: CASSQVRRDDEQFF.

Sample share makes this clone medium-sized (0.01 to 0.1%). Other DNA sequences of this sample code for an identical CDR3. This chain connects TRBV6-1 to TRBJ1-5; no clear D gene. Germline-derived CDR1 and CDR2 are MNHNS and SASEGT. There are 13 residues in the CDR3. The germline V and J ends were trimmed by 0 bases and 4 bases, with 4 bases remaining between them. The CDR3 DNA reads TGTGCCAGCAGTGAAGCCCTGAATCAGCCCCAGCATTTT. This encodes CASSEALNQPQHF.

The rearrangement uses TRBV19 and TRBJ2-3; TRBD2 aligns across 8 bases. This CDR3 contains 14 residues. J gave up 1 base and V 9 bases, and 6 bases lay outside the gene matches. Germline CDR1 LNHDA, CDR2 SQIVND (reference sequence). The CDR3 here is CASHRGGRTDTQYF. The CDR3 nucleotides are TGTGCCAGCCACCGGGGGGGGCGCACAGATACGCAGTATTTT. Full variable domain (missing parts from reference TRBV19 and TRBJ2-3): DGGITQSPKYLFRKEGQNVTLSCEQNLNHDAMYWYRQDPGQGLRLIYYSQIVNDFQKGDIAEGYSVSREKKESFPLTVTSAQKNPTAFYLCASHRGGRTDTQYFGPGTRLTVL.

This clone showed up just a few times. This rearrangement joins TRBV7-2 to TRBJ1-2; the D is unclear. This CDR3 spans 11 amino acids. V was pared by 2 bases and J by 8 bases, with 6 bases between. Germline V gene data show CDR1 as SGHTA and CDR2 as FQGNSA. CDR3 loop: CASSLSMGYTF. The CDR3 bases are TGTGCCAGCAGCTTAAGTATGGGCTACACCTTC.